This is a list of T cell receptor beta chains from one sample in a study of control samples from healthy donors and cancer patients. TCRdb's table, derived via immunoSEQ multiplex PCR, lists solely in-frame clones and lacks some. Counted here are approximately 72,000 clones, about 88% occurring once; the ten biggest clones make up 7.2%. Sequenced material: blood. The receptors derive from a man aged 50 or older in good health. The CDR3 runs from the conserved cysteine through the conserved F or W. The order of the fields is CDR3 length, D gene, J gene, clone size, V gene, CDR3 DNA, CDR3 protein. The D gene is left open where the match is weak. Clone size is shown for a subset of rows, as once, few, many or a class of expanded clone.

CDR3 length: 14
D gene: NA
J gene: TRBJ1-1
clone size: NA
V gene: TRBV7-2
CDR3 DNA: TGTGCCAGCAGCCCCTCGGGGGCGAGGACTGAAGCTTTCTTT
CDR3 protein: CASSPSGARTEAFF

CDR3 length: 16
D gene: NA
J gene: TRBJ2-3
clone size: NA
V gene: TRBV11-2
CDR3 DNA: TGTGCCAGCAGCTTAGATACCACAGGGTACACAGATACGCAGTATTTT
CDR3 protein: CASSLDTTGYTDTQYF

CDR3 length: 16
D gene: NA
J gene: TRBJ1-1
clone size: NA
V gene: TRBV15
CDR3 DNA: TGTGCCACCAGCAGAGATTGGCGGGGGCGGAACACTGAAGCTTTCTTT
CDR3 protein: CATSRDWRGRNTEAFF

CDR3 length: 14
D gene: NA
J gene: TRBJ2-5
clone size: NA
V gene: TRBV6-6
CDR3 DNA: TGTGCCAGCAGTTACTCGAATCGGGAAGAGACCCAGTACTTC
CDR3 protein: CASSYSNREETQYF

CDR3 length: 18
D gene: TRBD2
J gene: TRBJ2-4
clone size: NA
V gene: TRBV4-3
CDR3 DNA: TGCGCCAGCAGCCCAGGACTAGCGGGGGGGCCTGCCAAAAACATTCAGTACTTC
CDR3 protein: CASSPGLAGGPAKNIQYF

CDR3 length: 13
D gene: TRBD1
J gene: TRBJ1-1
clone size: NA
V gene: TRBV5-1
CDR3 DNA: TGCGCCGCAGGACAGGGCGAGGGCACTGAAGCTTTCTTT
CDR3 protein: CAAGQGEGTEAFF

CDR3 length: 15
D gene: NA
J gene: TRBJ2-1
clone size: NA
V gene: TRBV15
CDR3 DNA: TGTGCCACCAGCAGAGAGGGCGGGGCCTACAATGAGCAGTTCTTC
CDR3 protein: CATSREGGAYNEQFF

CDR3 length: 15
D gene: TRBD1
J gene: TRBJ1-1
clone size: NA
V gene: TRBV7-8
CDR3 DNA: TGTGCCAGCAGCCGGGAGCGTGACAGGGCGGCTGAAGCTTTCTTT
CDR3 protein: CASSRERDRAAEAFF

CDR3 length: 16
D gene: TRBD1
J gene: TRBJ2-2
clone size: NA
V gene: TRBV18
CDR3 DNA: TGTGCCAGCTCACCCACAAGCAGGGGGTCCACCGGGGAGCTGTTTTTT
CDR3 protein: CASSPTSRGSTGELFF

CDR3 length: 12
D gene: NA
J gene: TRBJ1-6
clone size: NA
V gene: TRBV6-5
CDR3 DNA: TGTGCCAGCAGGGGGCGGAGTTCACCCCTCCACTTT
CDR3 protein: CASRGRSSPLHF

CDR3 length: 15
D gene: NA
J gene: TRBJ1-6
clone size: NA
V gene: TRBV30
CDR3 DNA: TGTGCCTGGAGTAGTAAGCAGAGCCTAAATTCACCCCTCCACTTT
CDR3 protein: CAWSSKQSLNSPLHF

CDR3 length: 11
D gene: NA
J gene: TRBJ2-3
clone size: few
V gene: TRBV20-1
CDR3 DNA: TGCAGTGCTGCCCAACATGATACGCAGTATTTT
CDR3 protein: CSAAQHDTQYF

CDR3 length: 15
D gene: NA
J gene: TRBJ1-2
clone size: NA
V gene: TRBV3-1/TRBV3-2
CDR3 DNA: TGTGCCAGCAGCCAGGGGGGGGGCCGTAACTATGGCTACACCTTC
CDR3 protein: CASSQGGGRNYGYTF

CDR3 length: 13
D gene: NA
J gene: TRBJ1-2
clone size: NA
V gene: TRBV18
CDR3 DNA: TGTGCCAGCTCACCCACTGGGGGCTATGGCTACACCTTC
CDR3 protein: CASSPTGGYGYTF

CDR3 length: 12
D gene: NA
J gene: TRBJ2-7
clone size: NA
V gene: TRBV5-5
CDR3 DNA: TGTGCCAGCAGAGGCAGGGTAGAAGAGCAGTACTTC
CDR3 protein: CASRGRVEEQYF

CDR3 length: 15
D gene: TRBD1
J gene: TRBJ2-5
clone size: NA
V gene: TRBV2
CDR3 DNA: TGTGCCAGCAGCCCTAGGACAGGGCGACAAGAGACCCAGTACTTC
CDR3 protein: CASSPRTGRQETQYF

CDR3 length: 13
D gene: TRBD1
J gene: TRBJ1-2
clone size: NA
V gene: TRBV6-5
CDR3 DNA: TGTGCCAGCGGGAAAACAGGGGCCTATGGCTACACCTTC
CDR3 protein: CASGKTGAYGYTF

CDR3 length: 18
D gene: TRBD2
J gene: TRBJ2-1
clone size: NA
V gene: TRBV5-1
CDR3 DNA: TGCGCCAGCAGCCTCGGAACGTGGACTAGCGGGGGGGCCAGTGAGCAGTTCTTC
CDR3 protein: CASSLGTWTSGGASEQFF

CDR3 length: 15
D gene: TRBD1
J gene: TRBJ1-4
clone size: NA
V gene: TRBV19
CDR3 DNA: TGTGCCAGTAGTATCAGGGGACAGATTAATGAAAAACTGTTTTTT
CDR3 protein: CASSIRGQINEKLFF

CDR3 length: 15
D gene: TRBD1
J gene: TRBJ1-2
clone size: NA
V gene: TRBV19
CDR3 DNA: TGTGCCAGTAGTAGACAGGGGATAGGTAACTATGGCTACACCTTC
CDR3 protein: CASSRQGIGNYGYTF

CDR3 length: 17
D gene: TRBD1
J gene: TRBJ1-2
clone size: NA
V gene: TRBV5-1
CDR3 DNA: TGCGCCAGCAGCTTGAATCCTGGGACAGGCGCTAACTATGGCTACACCTTC
CDR3 protein: CASSLNPGTGANYGYTF

CDR3 length: 18
D gene: TRBD2
J gene: TRBJ2-5
clone size: NA
V gene: TRBV5-1
CDR3 DNA: TGCGCCAGCAGCTTGATACTAGCGGGGGGCCACCCGCAAGAGACCCAGTACTTC
CDR3 protein: CASSLILAGGHPQETQYF

CDR3 length: 15
D gene: TRBD1
J gene: TRBJ2-2
clone size: few
V gene: TRBV18
CDR3 DNA: TGTGCCAGCTCACCCAGGACAGGGGACACCGGGGAGCTGTTTTTT
CDR3 protein: CASSPRTGDTGELFF

CDR3 length: 13
D gene: TRBD1
J gene: TRBJ2-1
clone size: NA
V gene: TRBV7-6
CDR3 DNA: TGTGCCAGCAGGTCGGGACAGGGTAATGAGCAGTTCTTC
CDR3 protein: CASRSGQGNEQFF

CDR3 length: 16
D gene: NA
J gene: TRBJ2-2
clone size: NA
V gene: TRBV4-2
CDR3 DNA: TGTGCCAGCAGCCAAGTAAGTCGACAGAACACCGGGGAGCTGTTTTTT
CDR3 protein: CASSQVSRQNTGELFF

CDR3 length: 15
D gene: TRBD1
J gene: TRBJ1-5
clone size: NA
V gene: TRBV10-3
CDR3 DNA: TGTGCCATCAGTACCTCCGGGACAGGTAATCAGCCCCAGCATTTT
CDR3 protein: CAISTSGTGNQPQHF

CDR3 length: 15
D gene: NA
J gene: TRBJ2-4
clone size: once
V gene: TRBV14
CDR3 DNA: TGTGCCAGCAGCCAACTAGGTATAGGCAAAAACATTCAGTACTTC
CDR3 protein: CASSQLGIGKNIQYF